The 20 T cell receptor beta chains presented below share a single source sample, sequenced in a study of blood T cell repertoires in COVID-19. This table comes from immunoSEQ multiplex PCR, and its TCRdb copy is limited to in-frame clones, with some not included. The sample lists about 210,000 clones; around 81% were seen once. The sample consisted of PBMCs or T cells enriched from blood (not recorded which). All receptors come from a woman between 45 and 65 years old with acute COVID-19.

The gene calls are TRBV4-2 and TRBJ2-7; weak D call: TRBD1 (6 bases). Trimming left V 2 bases short and J 1 base short, with 12 bases between. Germline V gene lookup returns CDR1 LGHNA and CDR2 YNFKEQ. The CDR3 contains 15 residues. As DNA, the CDR3 is TGTGCCAGCAGCCAACAAACGACAGGTTCCTACGAGCAGTACTTC. This sequence encodes CASSQQTTGSYEQYF.

The J gene is TRBJ2-3, the V gene TRBV7-2; D unclear. Germline lookup yields CDR1 SGHTA and CDR2 FQGNSA. The ends were cut back, 5 bases at V and 3 bases at J, with 6 bases in the middle. The CDR3 spans 12 residues. The chain's CDR3 is CASSAFTDTQYF. The CDR3 nucleotides are TGTGCCAGCAGCGCGTTTACAGATACGCAGTATTTT.

There are a few counts of this clone. This sequence joins TRBV12-3 or TRBV12-4 and TRBJ1-5; no definite D call. V lost 2 bases to trimming and J lost 7 bases, with 9 bases between them. This CDR3 has 13 residues. The CDR3 loop reads CASSLSNGQPQHF. DNA of the CDR3: TGTGCCAGCAGTTTATCCAATGGCCAGCCCCAGCATTTT.

V usage is TRBV27 and J usage is TRBJ2-5; 12 bases line up with TRBD2. Germline-derived CDR1 and CDR2 are MNHEY and SMNVEV (reference sequence). The CDR3 is 18 amino acids. Trimming took 5 bases from V and 4 from J; bases not matched to a gene: 14. CDR3 residues: CASSPQRLAGVARETQYF. CDR3 bases: TGTGCCAGCAGTCCCCAACGACTAGCGGGAGTTGCCCGAGAGACCCAGTACTTC.

The rearrangement links TRBV27 to TRBJ2-1, with D unclear. The CDR3 has 13 residues. V lost 3 bases and J 2 bases, leaving 5 bases between the germline ends. Germline CDR1 MNHEY, CDR2 SMNVEV (reference sequence). CDR3 DNA: TGTGCCAGCAGTTTTCTACCCTACAATGAGCAGTTCTTC. This codes for CASSFLPYNEQFF.

The V call is TRBV2, the J call TRBJ1-5; 9 positions match TRBD1. The length of the CDR3 is 15 residues. The V gene end was trimmed by 7 bases and the J gene end by 4 bases; junction bases not matched to a gene: 8. Looked up from germline, CDR1 is SNHLY and CDR2 is FYNNEI. CDR3 region: CASTPDRGLNQPQHF. The CDR3 region has the DNA TGTGCCAGCACTCCGGACAGGGGCCTTAATCAGCCCCAGCATTTT. Full variable domain (outside the CDR3, taken from reference TRBV2 and TRBJ1-5): EPEVTQTPSHQVTQMGQEVILRCVPISNHLYFYWYRQILGQKVEFLVSFYNNEISEKSEIFDDQFSVERPDGSNFTLKIRSTKLEDSAMYFCASTPDRGLNQPQHFGDGTRLSIL.

CDR3 sequence reads: CASSPPVNRGGYEQYF. In nucleotides, the CDR3 is TGTGCCAGCAGTCCCCCCGTAAACAGGGGTGGATACGAGCAGTACTTC. V usage is TRBV28 and J usage is TRBJ2-7, with TRBD1 identical over 7 bases. CDR1 and CDR2 (germline): MDHEN, SYDVKM. The CDR3 consists of 16 residues. V was clipped by 5 bases and J by 4 bases; unmatched bases: 14.

The chain combines TRBV6-5 with TRBJ2-4; D perhaps matches TRBD2 (6 bases). The ends were cut back, 5 bases at V and 1 base at J, with 12 bases in the middle. Germline assignment: CDR1 MNHEY and CDR2 SVGAGI. The CDR3 covers 15 residues. The CDR3 loop is CASSTVRGAKNIQYF. In DNA, the CDR3 is TGTGCCAGCAGTACGGTTCGGGGGGCCAAAAACATTCAGTACTTC.

This rearrangement joins TRBV3-1 (or the pseudogene TRBV3-2) to TRBJ1-6, with D uncertain. From germline, CDR1 is LGHDT and CDR2 YNNKEL (reference sequence). The length of the CDR3 is 13 residues. Trimming removed 7 bases at V and 5 bases at J, with 9 bases between. The DNA for the CDR3 is TGTGCCAGCACAGGTCAGAATAATTCACCCCTCCACTTT. It is translated as CASTGQNNSPLHF.

This clone has just one count. This chain uses TRBV11-2 with TRBJ2-7; D unresolved. The CDR3 spans 11 residues. Germline CDR1 and CDR2: SGHAT and FQNNGV. V was cut by 7 bases and J by 5 bases, with 9 bases left in between. CDR3 bases: TGTGCCAGCACCCCCGGTAACGAGCAGTACTTC. It is translated as CASTPGNEQYF.

This sequence joins TRBV4-3 and TRBJ2-2, with 11 bases that match TRBD2. CDR1 and CDR2 (germline): LGHNA, YSLEER. The CDR3 runs to 17 residues. Trimming at V came to 1 base and at J to 3 bases, leaving 4 bases not matched to a gene. CDR3 nucleotide sequence: TGCGCCAGCAGCCAAGGACTAGCGGGGTATGACACCGGGGAGCTGTTTTTT. The encoded protein is CASSQGLAGYDTGELFF.

This clone was counted between two and nine times. The rearrangement links TRBV4-1 to TRBJ1-4; 8 bases map to TRBD1. Germline values: CDR1 MGHRA, CDR2 YSYEKL. V shed 1 base, J shed 11 bases, and the junction held 6 bases outside the gene matches. The CDR3 covers 14 residues. In DNA, the CDR3 is TGCGCCAGCAGCCAAGGGGGGACAGGAGCCAAACTGTTTTTT. This gives the protein CASSQGGTGAKLFF.

The rearrangement joins TRBV28 to TRBJ1-6; D is undetermined. Trimming took off 2 bases at V and 7 bases at J, with 9 bases between the two ends. Germline lookup yields CDR1 MDHEN and CDR2 SYDVKM. The CDR3 runs 14 residues. The chain's CDR3 is CASSLVPGNSPLHF. DNA for the CDR3: TGTGCCAGCAGTTTAGTCCCGGGGAATTCACCCCTCCACTTT.

The chain employs TRBV24-1 and TRBJ2-7; 10 bases map to TRBD1. The J segment lost 3 bases and the V segment lost 9 bases, leaving 10 bases of the junction unmatched. CDR1 is KGHDR and CDR2 is SFDVKD in the germline V gene. This CDR3 has 15 amino acids. CDR3 region: CATYLDRGVVYEQYF. The CDR3 DNA reads as TGTGCCACCTATTTGGACAGGGGGGTTGTCTACGAGCAGTACTTC.

The table lists this clone with a few counts. The chain uses TRBV28 and TRBJ2-7, with 8 bases matching TRBD1. V shed 6 bases and J 6 bases; nucleotides not matched to a gene: 13. The CDR3 spans 15 residues. Germline CDR1 is MDHEN and CDR2 is SYDVKM. The CDR3 DNA reads as TGTGCCAGCAGGACTGCAGGGGGCGGTCTCGGCGAGCAGTACTTC. It is translated as CASRTAGGGLGEQYF.

The chain carries TRBV7-2 and TRBJ2-7; tentative D call: TRBD2 (6 bases). The CDR3 has 14 residues. Germline CDR1 reads SGHTA; CDR2 reads FQGNSA. Trimming took 5 bases from V and 4 from J, leaving 15 bases between them. Written as DNA, the CDR3 is TGTGCCAGCAGCGTCTCGGGGGATCGATACGAGCAGTACTTC. It yields the protein CASSVSGDRYEQYF.

The rearrangement links TRBV4-3 to TRBJ2-1, with TRBD1 matching 8 bases. Germline CDR1 is LGHNA and CDR2 is YSLEER. With V trimmed by 3 bases and J by 2 bases, 3 bases remained unmatched. This CDR3 is built from 15 residues. This chain's CDR3 is CASSQGQDPYNEQFF. Here the CDR3 DNA reads TGCGCCAGCAGCCAGGGACAGGACCCCTACAATGAGCAGTTCTTC.

V is TRBV4-1 and J is TRBJ1-2; D gene ambiguous. Germline V gene sequence: CDR1 MGHRA, CDR2 YSYEKL. The CDR3 extends over 14 amino acids. Trimming stripped 1 base from V and 8 bases from J, with 14 bases between. Written as DNA, the CDR3 is TGCGCCAGCAGCCAAGGGGTTGTAAGGGAGGGCTACACCTTC. This translates into CASSQGVVREGYTF.

The chain recombines TRBV28 with TRBJ1-1; unclear D gene. There are 14 residues in the CDR3. Germline V gene sequence: CDR1 MDHEN, CDR2 SYDVKM. The germline V and J ends were trimmed by 1 base and 7 bases, with 13 bases remaining between them. DNA for the CDR3: TGTGCCAGCAGTTTATTCGGTGGGCAAGGTGAAGCTTTCTTT. Protein: CASSLFGGQGEAFF.

The gene calls are TRBV28 and TRBJ1-2; no definite D call. V lost 3 bases to trimming and J lost 6 bases, with 11 bases between them. Germline CDR1 reads MDHEN; CDR2 reads SYDVKM. This CDR3 is 13 amino acids long. This CDR3 reads CASSLSEGNGYTF. Here the CDR3 DNA reads TGTGCCAGCAGTTTGTCGGAGGGTAATGGCTACACCTTC.